This TCR beta chain stems from a study of cytomegalovirus exposure and HLA in healthy donors. Regarding the study as a whole: Rare TCR sequences dominated, though some public TCRs recurred in many donors. For cytomegalovirus status, the classifier reportedly gave diagnoses with high specificity and sensitivity. Later, an analysis found that TCR clusters from the first cohort tended to co-occur in the roughly 110 validation repertoires.

Sequenced by immunoSEQ multiplex PCR; TCRdb stores in-frame clones only, minus some. The sample contains roughly 300,000 clones, roughly 90% of which appear only once. A word on this clone: The antigen is undetermined.

Per the germline V gene, CDR1 is MNHNY and CDR2 is SVGAGI (reference sequence). Trimming took 7 bases from V and 1 from J, leaving 10 bases between them. The CDR3 covers 13 residues. The TCR comes from a woman in her late teens or twenties in good health and CMV-seronegative. The chain combines TRBV6-6 with TRBJ1-1, with D perhaps matching TRBD1 (6 bases). Source material: PBMCs. CDR3 sequence: CASTPGANTEAFF. For the CDR3, the DNA is TGTGCCAGCACCCCAGGGGCGAACACTGAAGCTTTCTTT.